This entry describes one T cell receptor beta chain. What it binds is unknown. These data belong to a study of long-term antiretroviral therapy in people with HIV. General observations from the study: HIV repertoires had narrower CDR3 length ranges than controls.

This CDR3 is 13 amino acids long. Germline values: CDR1 MNHEY, CDR2 SMNVEV (reference sequence). V dropped 1 base and J dropped 5 bases, with 9 bases sitting between them. Sequencing relied on immunoSEQ assay v3.0, run at survey level. The assay was immunoSEQ multiplex PCR, and TCRdb's table has in-frame clones only and misses some. Altogether tens of thousands of clones are present, around 80% being singletons, with the ten largest covering approximately 15%. The sequence came from a woman in her twenties or thirties with HIV. The sequenced sample was unsorted PBMCs, obtained 2.9 years after starting antiretroviral therapy. V gene TRBV27 combines with J gene TRBJ2-7, with no clear D. CDR3 in amino acids: CASSLYPDHEQYV. In DNA form, the CDR3 reads TGTGCCAGCAGTTTATATCCAGATCACGAGCAGTACGTC.